This is a list of T cell receptor beta chains from one sample in a study of neoadjuvant nivolumab and ipilimumab in lung cancer. This table comes from immunoSEQ multiplex PCR, and its TCRdb copy is limited to in-frame clones, with some not included. The sample holds about 6,900 clones, roughly 76% seen once. Sequencing was performed on tumor tissue, taken after neoadjuvant nivolumab, alone or with ipilimumab, at or shortly before surgery. All receptors derive from an adult with non-small cell lung cancer. Both conserved end residues are part of each CDR3. D genes are given only for firm matches. A row's size may be missing; if present it is once, few, many or a size class.

J gene: TRBJ2-2; V gene: TRBV5-1; clone size: NA; CDR3 length: 15; D gene: NA; CDR3 DNA: TGCGCCAGCAGCGATTCGGGTCGGTACACCGGGGAGCTGTTTTTT; CDR3 protein: CASSDSGRYTGELFF
J gene: TRBJ2-7; V gene: TRBV7-8; clone size: NA; CDR3 length: 14; D gene: TRBD2; CDR3 DNA: TGTGCCAGCAGCTTGGGCGGGAGTGGGAACGAGCAGTACTTC; CDR3 protein: CASSLGGSGNEQYF
J gene: TRBJ2-1; V gene: TRBV19; clone size: NA; CDR3 length: 18; D gene: TRBD2; CDR3 DNA: TGTGCCAGTGGGGGGTCCCTCATAGCGGGAGGGTCATACAATGAGCAGTTCTTC; CDR3 protein: CASGGSLIAGGSYNEQFF
J gene: TRBJ2-7; V gene: TRBV4-2; clone size: NA; CDR3 length: 13; D gene: NA; CDR3 DNA: TGTGCCAGCGGAGGGCGAAGCTCCTACGAGCAGTACTTC; CDR3 protein: CASGGRSSYEQYF
J gene: TRBJ1-1; V gene: TRBV11-2; clone size: NA; CDR3 length: 14; D gene: NA; CDR3 DNA: TGTGCCAGCAGCATCATGGGTGGGACCCCTGAAGCTTTCTTT; CDR3 protein: CASSIMGGTPEAFF
J gene: TRBJ1-1; V gene: TRBV20-1; clone size: NA; CDR3 length: 10; D gene: NA; CDR3 DNA: TGCAGTGCTAGAGATTTTGAAGCTTTCTTT; CDR3 protein: CSARDFEAFF
J gene: TRBJ1-5; V gene: TRBV2; clone size: NA; CDR3 length: 15; D gene: TRBD1; CDR3 DNA: TGTGCCAGCAGCCCCGACAGGGGATACAATCAGCCCCAGCATTTT; CDR3 protein: CASSPDRGYNQPQHF
J gene: TRBJ1-2; V gene: TRBV6-5; clone size: few; CDR3 length: 12; D gene: NA; CDR3 DNA: TGTGCCTCCAGGCAGCCTAACTATGGCTACACCTTC; CDR3 protein: CASRQPNYGYTF
J gene: TRBJ1-5; V gene: TRBV15; clone size: NA; CDR3 length: 14; D gene: NA; CDR3 DNA: TGTGCCACCAGCAGAGATCTGGGGGTTCAGCCCCAGCATTTT; CDR3 protein: CATSRDLGVQPQHF
J gene: TRBJ2-3; V gene: TRBV10-1; clone size: NA; CDR3 length: 13; D gene: NA; CDR3 DNA: TGCGCCAGCAGTGAGTCGACCACAGATACGCAGTATTTT; CDR3 protein: CASSESTTDTQYF
J gene: TRBJ1-2; V gene: TRBV5-8; clone size: NA; CDR3 length: 18; D gene: NA; CDR3 DNA: TGTGCCAGCAGCTTGGACAACCCAGACTTGAGTTGGACCTATGGCTACACCTTC; CDR3 protein: CASSLDNPDLSWTYGYTF
J gene: TRBJ2-7; V gene: TRBV5-6; clone size: NA; CDR3 length: 16; D gene: NA; CDR3 DNA: TGTGCCAGCAGCTCCAGGGTGGGCGTTGGGATACGCGAGCAGTACTTC; CDR3 protein: CASSSRVGVGIREQYF